Shown below are 6 T cell receptor beta chains from a single sample sequenced in a study of tissue T cells after allogeneic stem cell transplantation. Time point reported: mouse harvest day 7 after allogeneic transplant. Each mouse received 10^7 T-cell-depleted marrow cells plus 10^6 splenic CD5+ T cells by tail vein. Profiling relied on immunoSEQ multiplex PCR, and the TCRdb table lists in-frame clones only, not all of them. The sample has around 8,000 clones; approximately 49% are singletons. Specimen: gut tissue. These receptors were collected from a female BALB/c mouse given C57BL/6 T cells with graft-versus-host disease after an allogeneic hematopoietic cell transplant.

Concerning this clone itself: Here the gene names and germline are mouse. The read gets to within 1 residue of the CDR3 end, and the germline J gene fills in the rest. This chain uses TRBV26 with TRBJ1-3, with 7 bases matching TRBD1. CDR1 and CDR2 (germline): KGHPV, FQNQEV (reference sequence). The ends lost 4 bases at V and 0 bases at J; junction bases unmatched: 3. The CDR3 has 15 residues. The sequenced CDR3 bases are TGTGCCAGCAGTCCGGGACAGTTTTCTGGAAATACGCTCTAT. Amino acids: CASSPGQFSGNTLY. The whole CDR3 sequence reads CASSPGQFSGNTLYF.

A remark on this clone: Gene names and germline match the mouse. The observed sequence ends 1 residue before the CDR3 terminus, with the missing tail filled in from the germline J gene. This chain links TRBV13-2 with TRBJ2-2, with D possibly TRBD1 on 7 matching bases. With 0 bases removed from V and 4 bases from J, the gap between germline ends came to 13 bases. The germline V gene has CDR1 NNHNN and CDR2 SYGAGS (reference sequence). There are 16 residues in the CDR3. The sequenced CDR3 bases are TGTGCCAGCGGTGATGCTAGGGGGCGCGGCACCGGGCAGCTCTAC. This gives the protein CASGDARGRGTGQLY. The entire CDR3 protein reads CASGDARGRGTGQLYF.

This clone was detected only a few times. Gene names and germline refer to mouse. Read coverage stops 1 residue before the CDR3 terminus; the germline J gene supplies the remainder. V usage is TRBV15 and J usage is TRBJ1-5; a possible D gene is TRBD1 (5 bases). There are 14 residues in the CDR3. CDR1 and CDR2 (germline): SGHND, FRSKSL. Trimming left V 3 bases short and J 0 bases short, with 6 bases between. The part of the CDR3 DNA that was read is TGTGCCAGCAGTTTGGACATTAACAACCAGGCTCCGCTT. Protein product: CASSLDINNQAPL. The complete CDR3 reads CASSLDINNQAPLF.

In its sample, this clone was seen a few times. Mouse gene names apply. Sequencing ends 1 residue short of the CDR3 end; the germline J gene provides the rest. This chain connects TRBV26 to TRBJ2-7, with 8 bases lining up with TRBD2. The CDR3 covers 14 residues. The trim removed 4 bases at V and 4 bases at J, leaving 6 bases unmatched. Per germline, CDR1 KGHPV and CDR2 FQNQEV (reference sequence). CDR3 DNA (partial): TGTGCCAGCAGTCCCACTGGGGGCTTTTATGAACAGTAC. Protein: CASSPTGGFYEQY. Given in full, the CDR3 is CASSPTGGFYEQYF.

This clone was found a few times. These gene names are mouse names. Read data end 1 residue before the CDR3 end; the end is taken from the germline J gene. The V gene is TRBV13-2, the J gene TRBJ2-4; TRBD2 matches 9 bases. Looked up from germline, CDR1 is NNHNN and CDR2 is SYGAGS (reference sequence). Unmatched junction bases numbered 9, after V lost 0 bases and J lost 1 base. The CDR3 is 18 amino acids. The sequenced CDR3 bases are TGTGCCAGCGGTGATGCGTGGGGGGGCGAGTGGGGTCAAAACACCTTGTAC. This sequence encodes CASGDAWGGEWGQNTLY. The CDR3 in full is CASGDAWGGEWGQNTLYF.

This clone is labeled medium-sized. All gene names here are mouse names. This chain's CDR3 is CASSLDRKDTQYF. The CDR3 DNA, read in part, is TGTGCCAGCAGTTTAGACAGAAAAGACACCCAGTAC. This chain links TRBV14 with TRBJ2-5, with D maybe TRBD1 (5 bases). The read gets to within 1 residue of the CDR3 end, and the germline J gene fills in the rest. The CDR3 is made up of 13 amino acids. Between the trimmed V and J ends, which lost 2 bases and 4 bases, there was a span of 8 bases. Germline V gene lookup returns CDR1 SGHDT and CDR2 FRDEAV.